The source of this TCR beta chain is a study of blood T cell repertoires in COVID-19. Overall study: The analysed material was cDNA or gDNA that came from T cells, B-cell-depleted T cells, or PBMCs.

Produced via immunoSEQ multiplex PCR; TCRdb's table is partial and in-frame only. The sample carries about 200,000 clones, roughly 87% recorded once. The V and J ends lost 6 bases and 3 bases, in that order; junction bases with no gene match: 2. The germline V gene has CDR1 MNHEY and CDR2 SVGAGI. The CDR3 has 14 amino acids. Sequenced material: peripheral blood. This clonotype was sampled from a man aged 60-69 years with active or convalescent COVID-19. The V call is TRBV6-5, the J call TRBJ1-6, with TRBD1 matching over 7 bases. This CDR3 reads CASRQGIYNSPLHF. CDR3 nucleotides: TGTGCCAGCAGACAGGGGATCTATAATTCACCCCTCCACTTT.